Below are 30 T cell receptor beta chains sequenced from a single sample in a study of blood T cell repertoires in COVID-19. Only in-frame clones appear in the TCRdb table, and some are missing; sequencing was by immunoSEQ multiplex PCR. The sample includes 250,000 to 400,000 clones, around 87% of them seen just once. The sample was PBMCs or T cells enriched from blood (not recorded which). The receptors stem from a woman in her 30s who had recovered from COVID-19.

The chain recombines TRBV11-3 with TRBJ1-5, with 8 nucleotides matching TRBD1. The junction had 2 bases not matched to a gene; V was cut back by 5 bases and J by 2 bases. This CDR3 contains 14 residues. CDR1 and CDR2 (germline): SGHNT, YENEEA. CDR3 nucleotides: TGTGCCAGCAGCCTGGGACAGGGCAATCAGCCCCAGCATTTT. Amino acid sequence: CASSLGQGNQPQHF.

CDR3 protein: CSAQGSGNTIYF. In nucleotides, the CDR3 is TGCAGCGCGCAGGGCTCTGGAAACACCATATATTTT. The chain recombines TRBV29-1 with TRBJ1-3, with a tentative D call TRBD1 (5 bases). The CDR3 totals 12 residues. V was pared by 7 bases and J by 0 bases, with 7 bases between. CDR1 is SQVTM, CDR2 ANQGSEA, per germline.

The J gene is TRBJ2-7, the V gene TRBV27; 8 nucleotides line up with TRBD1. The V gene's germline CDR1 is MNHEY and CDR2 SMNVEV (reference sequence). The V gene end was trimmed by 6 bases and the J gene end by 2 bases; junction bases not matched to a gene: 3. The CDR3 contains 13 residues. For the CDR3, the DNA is TGTGCCAGCAGCCCGACAGGGGCCTACGAGCAGTACTTC. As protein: CASSPTGAYEQYF.

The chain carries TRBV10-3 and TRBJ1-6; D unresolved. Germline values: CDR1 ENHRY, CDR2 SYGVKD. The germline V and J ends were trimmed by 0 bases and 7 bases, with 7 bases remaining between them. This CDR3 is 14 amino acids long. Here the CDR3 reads CAISESTENSPLHF. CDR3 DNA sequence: TGTGCCATCAGTGAGTCCACAGAGAATTCACCCCTCCACTTT.

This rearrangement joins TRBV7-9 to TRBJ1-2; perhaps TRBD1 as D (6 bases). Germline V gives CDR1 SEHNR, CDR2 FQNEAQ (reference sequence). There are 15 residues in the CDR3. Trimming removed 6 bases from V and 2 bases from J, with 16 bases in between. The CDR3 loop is CASSLSPGTNYGYTF. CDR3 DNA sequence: TGTGCCAGCAGTCTATCACCCGGGACAAACTATGGCTACACCTTC.

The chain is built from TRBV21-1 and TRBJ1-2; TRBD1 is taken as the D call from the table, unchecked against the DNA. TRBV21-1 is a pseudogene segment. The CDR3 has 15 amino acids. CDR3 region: CASSGGQCPSYGYTF. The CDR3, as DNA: TGTGCCAGCAGCGGGGGACAGTGCCCCTCCTATGGCTACACCTTC.

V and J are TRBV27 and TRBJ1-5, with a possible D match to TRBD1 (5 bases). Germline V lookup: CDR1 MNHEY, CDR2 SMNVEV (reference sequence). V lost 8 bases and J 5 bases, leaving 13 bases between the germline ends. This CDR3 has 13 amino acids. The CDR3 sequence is CASARGRDQPQHF. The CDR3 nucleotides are TGTGCCAGCGCTAGGGGTAGGGATCAGCCCCAGCATTTT.

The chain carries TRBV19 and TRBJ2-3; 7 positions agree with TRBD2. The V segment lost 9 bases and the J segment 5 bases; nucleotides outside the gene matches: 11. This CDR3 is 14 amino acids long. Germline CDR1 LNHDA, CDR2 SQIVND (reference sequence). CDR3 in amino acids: CASSPGGSVDTQYF. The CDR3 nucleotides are TGTGCCAGCTCACCGGGGGGTAGTGTAGATACGCAGTATTTT.

In DNA form, the CDR3 reads TGCGCCAGCAGCCAAGAACCAGGCACTGAAGCTTTCTTT. It translates to CASSQEPGTEAFF. J is TRBJ1-1 and V is TRBV4-3; D is undetermined. The CDR3 sequence is 13 residues long. Germline V gene sequence: CDR1 LGHNA, CDR2 YSLEER. Deletions cut 0 bases from V and 4 bases from J, with 6 bases between.

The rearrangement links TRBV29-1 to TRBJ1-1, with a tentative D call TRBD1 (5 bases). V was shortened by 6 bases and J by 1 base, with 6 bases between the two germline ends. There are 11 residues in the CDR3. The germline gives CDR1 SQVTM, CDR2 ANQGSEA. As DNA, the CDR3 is TGCAGCGTGGACACGAACACTGAAGCTTTCTTT. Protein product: CSVDTNTEAFF.

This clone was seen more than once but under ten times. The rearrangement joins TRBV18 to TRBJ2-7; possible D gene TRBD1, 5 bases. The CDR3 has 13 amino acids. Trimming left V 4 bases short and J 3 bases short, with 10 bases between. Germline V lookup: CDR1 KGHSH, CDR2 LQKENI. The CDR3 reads CASSQIQVYEQYF. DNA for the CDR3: TGTGCCAGCTCACAGATACAGGTCTACGAGCAGTACTTC.

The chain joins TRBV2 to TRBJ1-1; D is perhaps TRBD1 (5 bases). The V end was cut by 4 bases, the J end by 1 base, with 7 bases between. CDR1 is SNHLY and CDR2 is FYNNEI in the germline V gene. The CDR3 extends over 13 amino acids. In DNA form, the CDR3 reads TGTGCCAGCAGTGGGGACTGGAACACTGAAGCTTTCTTT. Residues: CASSGDWNTEAFF.

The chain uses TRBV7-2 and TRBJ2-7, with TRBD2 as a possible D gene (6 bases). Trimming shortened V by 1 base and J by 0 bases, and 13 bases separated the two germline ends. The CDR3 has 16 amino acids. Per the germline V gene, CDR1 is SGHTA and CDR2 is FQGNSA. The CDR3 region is CASSLGPGGASYEQYF. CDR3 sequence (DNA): TGTGCCAGCAGCTTAGGGCCCGGCGGGGCCTCCTACGAGCAGTACTTC. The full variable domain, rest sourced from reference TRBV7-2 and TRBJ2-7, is GAGVSQSPSNKVTEKGKDVELRCDPISGHTALYWYRQSLGQGLEFLIYFQGNSAPDKSGLPSDRFSAERTGGSVSTLTIQRTQQEDSAVYLCASSLGPGGASYEQYFGPGTRLTVT.

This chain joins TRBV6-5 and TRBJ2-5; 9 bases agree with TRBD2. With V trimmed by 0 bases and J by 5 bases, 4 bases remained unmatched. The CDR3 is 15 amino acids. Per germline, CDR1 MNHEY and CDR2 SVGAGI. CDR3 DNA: TGTGCCAGCAGTTACTCGGCGGGGGGGCCTGAGACCCAGTACTTC. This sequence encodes CASSYSAGGPETQYF.

This CDR3 is CASSHQTGMDQPQHF. The CDR3 region has the DNA TGTGCCAGCAGCCACCAAACAGGGATGGATCAGCCCCAGCATTTT. V usage is TRBV7-2 and J usage is TRBJ1-5; D perhaps matches TRBD1 (6 bases). Germline V CDR1 and CDR2: SGHTA, FQGNSA. This CDR3 region has 15 residues. Between the trimmed V and J ends, which lost 5 bases and 5 bases, there was a span of 16 bases.

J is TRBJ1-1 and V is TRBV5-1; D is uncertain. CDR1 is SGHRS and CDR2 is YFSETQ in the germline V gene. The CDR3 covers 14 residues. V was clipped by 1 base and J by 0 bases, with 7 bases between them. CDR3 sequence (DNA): TGCGCCAGCAGCTTGAATCAGATGAACACTGAAGCTTTCTTT. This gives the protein CASSLNQMNTEAFF.

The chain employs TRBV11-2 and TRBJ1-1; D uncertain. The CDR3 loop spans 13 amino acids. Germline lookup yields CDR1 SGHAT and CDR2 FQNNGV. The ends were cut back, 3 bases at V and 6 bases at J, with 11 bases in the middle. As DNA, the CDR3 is TGTGCCAGCAGCTTCTCAACAGTATCTGAAGCTTTCTTT. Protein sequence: CASSFSTVSEAFF.

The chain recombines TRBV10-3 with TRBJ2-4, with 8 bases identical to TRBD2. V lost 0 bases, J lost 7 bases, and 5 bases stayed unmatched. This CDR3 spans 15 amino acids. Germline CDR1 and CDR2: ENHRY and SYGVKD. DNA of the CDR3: TGTGCCATCAGTGAGTCGGGACTAGTAACGAACATTCAGTACTTC. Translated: CAISESGLVTNIQYF.

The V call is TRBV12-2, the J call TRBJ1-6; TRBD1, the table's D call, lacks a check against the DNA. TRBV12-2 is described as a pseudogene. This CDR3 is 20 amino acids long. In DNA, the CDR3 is TGTGCAAGTCGCTTAGGTGACCGGGACAGGGTGTCTCGTAATCATTCACCCCTCCACTTT. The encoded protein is CASRLGDRDRVSRNHSPLHF.

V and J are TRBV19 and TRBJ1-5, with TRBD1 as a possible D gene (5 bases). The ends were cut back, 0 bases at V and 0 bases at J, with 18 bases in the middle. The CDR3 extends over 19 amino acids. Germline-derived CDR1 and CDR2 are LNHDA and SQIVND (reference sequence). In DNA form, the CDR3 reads TGTGCCAGTAGTATAGATTCAGGCCAAAGGACACTTAGCAATCAGCCCCAGCATTTT. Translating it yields CASSIDSGQRTLSNQPQHF.

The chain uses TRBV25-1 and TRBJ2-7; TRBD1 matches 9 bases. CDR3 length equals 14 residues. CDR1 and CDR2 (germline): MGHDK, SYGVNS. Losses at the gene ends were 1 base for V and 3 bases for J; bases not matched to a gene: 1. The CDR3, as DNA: TGTGCCAGCAGTGAATGGGGACAGGGCTACGAGCAGTACTTC. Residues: CASSEWGQGYEQYF.

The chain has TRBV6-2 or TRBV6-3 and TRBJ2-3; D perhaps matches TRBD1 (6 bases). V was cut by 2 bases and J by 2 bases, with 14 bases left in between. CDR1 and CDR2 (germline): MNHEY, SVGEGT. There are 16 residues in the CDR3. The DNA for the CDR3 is TGTGCCAGCAGTTACGAGGGGACAACTTTCACAGATACGCAGTATTTT. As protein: CASSYEGTTFTDTQYF.

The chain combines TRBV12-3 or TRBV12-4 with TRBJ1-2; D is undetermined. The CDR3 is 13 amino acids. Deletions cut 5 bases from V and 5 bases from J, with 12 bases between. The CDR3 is CASSHSRRYGYTF. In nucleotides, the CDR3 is TGTGCCAGCAGTCATTCTCGGAGGTATGGCTACACCTTC.

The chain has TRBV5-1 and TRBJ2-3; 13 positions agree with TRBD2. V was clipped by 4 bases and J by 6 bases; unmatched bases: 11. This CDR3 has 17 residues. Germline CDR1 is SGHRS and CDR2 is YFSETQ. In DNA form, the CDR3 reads TGCGCCAGCAGCCTTGTACTAGCGGGGGGGTTCGCTGATACGCAGTATTTT. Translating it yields CASSLVLAGGFADTQYF.

The CDR3, as DNA: TGTGCCACCAGTGCTATAGCAGCCTACAATGAGCAGTTCTTC. Amino acid sequence: CATSAIAAYNEQFF. The rearrangement joins TRBV24-1 to TRBJ2-1; unclear D gene. V dropped 5 bases and J dropped 2 bases, with 9 bases sitting between them. This CDR3 contains 14 residues. Looked up from germline, CDR1 is KGHDR and CDR2 is SFDVKD.

In DNA, the CDR3 is TGTGCCAGCAGCTTTCAGGGGGCTGGGGATTCACCCCTCCACTTT. Its translation is CASSFQGAGDSPLHF. The genes are TRBV7-3 and TRBJ1-6; 8 bases are a match to TRBD1. The germline V gene has CDR1 SGHTA and CDR2 FQGTGA. The CDR3 has 15 amino acids. V shed 3 bases, J shed 8 bases, and the junction held 6 bases outside the gene matches.

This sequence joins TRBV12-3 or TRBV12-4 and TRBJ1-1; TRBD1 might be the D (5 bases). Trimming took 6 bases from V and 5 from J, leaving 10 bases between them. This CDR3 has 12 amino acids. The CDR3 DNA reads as TGTGCCAGCAGACAGGAGGGGACTGAAGCTTTCTTT. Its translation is CASRQEGTEAFF.

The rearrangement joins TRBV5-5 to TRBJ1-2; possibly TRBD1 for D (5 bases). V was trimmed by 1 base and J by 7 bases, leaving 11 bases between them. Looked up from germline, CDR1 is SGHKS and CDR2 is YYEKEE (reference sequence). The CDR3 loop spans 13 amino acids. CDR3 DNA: TGTGCCAGCAGCTTGTACTATGGGGCTGGCTACACCTTC. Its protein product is CASSLYYGAGYTF.

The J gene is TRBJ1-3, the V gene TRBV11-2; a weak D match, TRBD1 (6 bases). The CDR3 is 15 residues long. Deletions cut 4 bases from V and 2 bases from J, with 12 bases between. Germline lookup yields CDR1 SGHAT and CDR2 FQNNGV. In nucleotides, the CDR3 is TGTGCCAGCAGCTCCTTACAGGGACCTGGAAACACCATATATTTT. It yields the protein CASSSLQGPGNTIYF.

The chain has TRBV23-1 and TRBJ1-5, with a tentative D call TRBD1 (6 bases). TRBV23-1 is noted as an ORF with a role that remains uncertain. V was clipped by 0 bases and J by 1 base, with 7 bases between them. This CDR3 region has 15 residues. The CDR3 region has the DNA TGCGCCAGCAGTCAATCCAGGGGAAGCAATCAGCCCCAGCATTTT. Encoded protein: CASSQSRGSNQPQHF.